The subject of this entry is one T cell receptor beta chain. In this sample, this clone turned up once. Its antigen remains undetermined. Per-nucleotide qualities are absent, and no much larger clonotype sits a single base away. Receptors were amplified or captured by the immunoSEQ multiplex PCR assay. The published analysis was carried out like this. A statistical classification framework was built for diagnosing cytomegalovirus status from the catalog of TCR beta chain sequences. Entries here come from immuneACCESS through TCRdb and include only in-frame sequences with V and J called. Some clones fail to appear in such tables; in the studies checked, an unresolved V gene covers under half of the shortfall, and the cause of the remainder is unknown. V, J and clone size are taken as reported in that table, and D and trimming were inferred from the DNA itself. The sample includes 71,000 or so clones, with around 95% observed a single time. The ten largest clonotypes hold over 1.2% of the sample.

The donors were included in the validation cohort of approximately 120 subjects, a group kept apart from the approximately 670-subject first cohort. The data are from a study of cytomegalovirus exposure and HLA in healthy donors (dated by TCRdb to the late 2010s). As for the study more broadly: According to a later analysis, the 120 validation repertoires were produced on the same platform as the 666 repertoires of the first cohort. The study was designed to test whether signatures of past pathogen exposure could be identified by cataloging public T cell receptors. Along with the approximately 700-subject first cohort, a separate validation cohort of over a hundred different subjects was used. High-throughput TCR immunosequencing, statistical association of individual TCRs with disease status, and machine learning were combined to predict cytomegalovirus infection status.

Broader findings and caveats from the paper: In a later analysis, TCRs clustered in the first cohort were found to also tend to co-occur in the approximately 120 validation repertoires, with over 90% of cluster scores above 0. In both the original and validation cohorts, the classifier was reported to diagnose cytomegalovirus status with high specificity and sensitivity. A later analysis lacked HLA typing for the validation cohort, so it scored co-occurrence in that cohort across all 120 or so repertoires. Most TCR sequences were seen in very few donors, while some public TCRs were found in many individuals. A few of the identified cytomegalovirus-associated TCR beta chains were confirmed in vitro to be specific for cytomegalovirus antigens. The authors suggested that the approach could potentially be extended to other disease states and immunological phenotypes. In the study, 150 to 200 TCR beta chains were listed as associated with cytomegalovirus.

CDR1 and CDR2 are read off the germline V gene as MDHEN and SYDVKM. V loses 5 bases at its end and J loses 4 bases; junction bases beyond the gene matches: 4. The CDR3 runs 13 amino acids, cysteine and phenylalanine included. Kept here is only the CDR3 DNA, which spans 39 bases and is read in frame from base 1. This receptor was taken from a man aged 18 to 29 in good health and CMV-seropositive. Specimen: PBMCs. The chain couples TRBV28 to TRBJ1-1; 7 bases in the junction line up with TRBD1. The CDR3 sequence is CASSESGGTEAFF. The nucleotide sequence is TGTGCCAGCAGTGAATCAGGGGGCACTGAAGCTTTCTTT.